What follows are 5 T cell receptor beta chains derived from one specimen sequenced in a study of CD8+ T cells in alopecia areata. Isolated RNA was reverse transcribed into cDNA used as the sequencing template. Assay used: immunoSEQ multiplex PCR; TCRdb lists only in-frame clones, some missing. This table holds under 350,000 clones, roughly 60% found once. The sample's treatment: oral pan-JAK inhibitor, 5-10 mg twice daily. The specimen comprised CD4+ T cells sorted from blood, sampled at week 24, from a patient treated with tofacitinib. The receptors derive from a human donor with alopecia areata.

The CDR3 loop reads CASSSGGRGWDTQYF. The CDR3 nucleotides read TGTGCCAGCAGTAGCGGGGGGCGGGGATGGGATACGCAGTATTTT. This rearrangement joins TRBV27 to TRBJ2-3; 9 bases fit TRBD2. Germline lookup yields CDR1 MNHEY and CDR2 SMNVEV (reference sequence). This CDR3 region has 15 residues. V lost 5 bases and J lost 6; bases outside the gene matches: 9.

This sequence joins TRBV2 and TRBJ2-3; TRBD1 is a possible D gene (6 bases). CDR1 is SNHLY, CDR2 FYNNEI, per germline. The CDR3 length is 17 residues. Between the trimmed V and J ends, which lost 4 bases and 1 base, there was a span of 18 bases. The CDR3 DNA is TGTGCCAGCAGTGTGGGGGCTTGGAGGATAGGCACAGATACGCAGTATTTT. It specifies CASSVGAWRIGTDTQYF.

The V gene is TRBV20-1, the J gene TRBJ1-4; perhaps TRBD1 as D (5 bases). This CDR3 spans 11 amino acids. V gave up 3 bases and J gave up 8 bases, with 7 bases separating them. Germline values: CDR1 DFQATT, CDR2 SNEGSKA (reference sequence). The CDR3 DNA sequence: TGCAGTGCTAGGGGGGAGGAAAAACTGTTTTTT. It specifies CSARGEEKLFF.

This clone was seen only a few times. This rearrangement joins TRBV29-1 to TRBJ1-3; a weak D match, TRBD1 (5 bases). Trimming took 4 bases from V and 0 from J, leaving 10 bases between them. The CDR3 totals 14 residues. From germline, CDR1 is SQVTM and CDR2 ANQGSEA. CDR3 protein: CSVGDPSSGNTIYF. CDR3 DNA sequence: TGCAGCGTTGGGGACCCCAGCTCTGGAAACACCATATATTTT.

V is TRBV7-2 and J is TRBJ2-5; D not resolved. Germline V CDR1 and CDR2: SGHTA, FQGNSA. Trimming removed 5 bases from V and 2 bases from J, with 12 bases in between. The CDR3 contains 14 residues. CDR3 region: CASSRIVRQETQYF. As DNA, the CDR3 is TGTGCCAGCAGCCGCATAGTCAGGCAAGAGACCCAGTACTTC.